Presented here are 20 T cell receptor beta chains from one specimen sequenced in a study of tumor-infiltrating lymphocytes in oesophageal squamous cell carcinoma. MiXCR, applied by TCRdb to the PCR reads, yields one record per CDR3 protein. The table lists 16,000 or so distinct CDR3 sequences, 53% of them singletons. Sequencing was carried out using esophageal tumor tissue. The receptors come from a male donor with esophageal squamous cell carcinoma.

The V gene is TRBV7-2, the J gene TRBJ2-1, with a possible D match to TRBD2 (6 bases). Trimming took 0 bases from V and 10 from J, leaving 13 bases between them. CDR1 is SGHTA and CDR2 is FQGNSA in the germline V gene. CDR3 length equals 14 residues. The DNA of the CDR3 is TGTGCCAGCAGCTTAGCAGGGAGGACCTACGAGCAGTTCTTC. It translates to CASSLAGRTYEQFF.

This chain joins TRBV27 and TRBJ2-1; no firm D call. The J call is uncertain, as TRBJ2-7 better fits the DNA end. The germline gives CDR1 MNHEY, CDR2 SMNVEV (reference sequence). The CDR3 spans 11 residues. The CDR3 protein is CASLGSYEQYF. The CDR3 region has the DNA TGTGCCAGCTTAGGGTCGTACGAGCAGTACTTC.

This clonotype was counted many times. A read error is possible here, since a much larger clone lies one base away. The chain uses TRBV12-3 or TRBV12-4 and TRBJ2-1; maybe TRBD2 (6 bases). The J call is in doubt because the DNA end fits TRBJ2-7 better. The CDR3 runs 15 residues. CDR3 in amino acids: CASSLGSSSYNEQYF. The DNA for the CDR3 is TGTGCCAGCAGCCTCGGGAGTTCGTCCTACAATGAGCAGTACTTC.

Ten or more counts support this clonotype. The chain joins TRBV28 to TRBJ2-1; 7 nucleotides line up with TRBD2. CDR3 length: 15 amino acids. The V segment lost 6 bases and the J segment 7 bases; nucleotides outside the gene matches: 12. Germline V gene sequence: CDR1 MDHEN, CDR2 SYDVKM. The CDR3 nucleotides are TGTGCCAGCAGAAAACTCGGTGGCGGGGGTAATGAGCAGTTCTTC. As protein: CASRKLGGGGNEQFF.

The chain employs TRBV7-3 and TRBJ2-3, with D maybe TRBD1 (5 bases). The CDR3 is 14 residues long. Germline CDR1 is SGHTA and CDR2 is FQGTGA. Trimming cost V 5 bases and J 2 bases, with 11 bases left between them. CDR3 in DNA: TGTGCCAGCAGCATATCAGGGTTCACAGATACGCAGTATTTT. Its translation: CASSISGFTDTQYF.

As DNA, the CDR3 is TGTGCCAGCAGTGAACGGGCTAGGACCCATGAGCAGTTCTTC. This gives the protein CASSERARTHEQFF. V gene TRBV6-1 combines with J gene TRBJ2-1; D remains ambiguous. V was pared by 2 bases and J by 8 bases, with 13 bases between. This CDR3 has 14 amino acids. CDR1 is MNHNS and CDR2 is SASEGT in the germline V gene.

V usage is TRBV19 and J usage is TRBJ2-3; 13 bases fit TRBD2. Germline lookup yields CDR1 LNHDA and CDR2 SQIVND (reference sequence). The J segment lost 6 bases and the V segment lost 7 bases, leaving 7 bases of the junction unmatched. CDR3 length: 15 amino acids. The CDR3 DNA sequence: TGTGCCAGTACTCGACTAGCGGGAGGAGGTGATACGCAGTATTTT. It yields the protein CASTRLAGGGDTQYF.

J is TRBJ1-2 and V is TRBV6-1; tentatively, D is TRBD1 (6 bases). The germline V gene has CDR1 MNHNS and CDR2 SASEGT. V was pared by 7 bases and J by 7 bases, with 19 bases between. The CDR3 loop spans 14 amino acids. This CDR3 reads CASTPGRGASGYTF. The CDR3, as DNA: TGTGCCAGCACCCCAGGGAGGGGGGCTTCTGGCTACACCTTC.

CDR3 sequence (DNA): TGTGCCAGCAGCTCAATTATCGGACAGGGGGGTATCAATGAGCAGTTCTTC. This sequence encodes CASSSIIGQGGINEQFF. The chain combines TRBV7-4 with TRBJ2-1; the match to TRBD1 covers 10 bases. The germline CDR1 and CDR2 sequences are SGHVT and SQSDAQ. The CDR3 spans 17 residues. J lost 6 bases, V lost 4 bases, and 12 bases had no gene match.

This clonotype has a handful of counts. The rearrangement uses TRBV7-4 and TRBJ2-6, with 7 positions matching TRBD1. V lost 6 bases and J lost 2; bases outside the gene matches: 13. This CDR3 has 18 amino acids. The germline V gene encodes CDR1 SGHVT and CDR2 SQSDAQ. The CDR3 protein is CASSRRAGGTAGANVLTF. The CDR3 DNA reads as TGTGCCAGCAGTCGTCGGGCAGGGGGAACAGCTGGGGCCAACGTCCTGACTTTC.

V gene TRBV12-3 or TRBV12-4 combines with J gene TRBJ2-6, with D unresolved. This CDR3 is 13 amino acids long. Trimming took 1 base from V and 3 from J, leaving 1 base between them. The CDR3 region is CASSLVGANVLTF. The CDR3 DNA follows: TGTGCCAGCAGTTTAGTTGGGGCCAACGTCCTGACTTTC.

This clonotype showed up just a few times. V is TRBV7-2 and J is TRBJ2-1; 8 nucleotides align to TRBD2. CDR1 is SGHTA, CDR2 FQGNSA, per germline. V dropped 3 bases and J dropped 2; count of bases not matched to a gene: 3. This CDR3 contains 15 residues. The CDR3 loop reads CASSFFSGTYNEQFF. CDR3 in DNA: TGTGCCAGCAGCTTCTTTAGCGGGACCTACAATGAGCAGTTCTTC.

Concerning this clonotype itself: An end of the junction does not agree with germline; a read error may underlie this. The CDR3 coding sequence is TGTGCCAGCAGCCCCCCCGGGACCCCTAAGGCAACCCAGTACTTT. As protein: CASSPPGTPKATQYF. The chain has TRBV11-2 and TRBJ2-1; D possibly matches TRBD1 or TRBD2 (5 bases each). CDR3 size: 15 residues. Germline CDR1 is SGHAT and CDR2 is FQNNGV.

The sample holds a few counts of this clonotype. The CDR3 sequence is CASSSGWETQYF. DNA of the CDR3: TGTGCCAGCAGTTCAGGGTGGGAGACCCAGTACTTC. The rearrangement links TRBV6-1 to TRBJ2-5, with D perhaps TRBD1 (5 bases). The germline V and J ends were trimmed by 5 bases and 5 bases, with 9 bases remaining between them. CDR1 and CDR2 from the germline V gene are MNHNS and SASEGT. CDR3 length: 12 amino acids.

As concerns this clonotype: A much more abundant neighbour one base away suggests this may be a read error. The chain carries TRBV5-1 and TRBJ2-1; 11 bases are shared with TRBD2. CDR1 SGHRS and CDR2 YFSETQ come from the germline V gene. The V gene end was trimmed by 4 bases and the J gene end by 15 bases; junction bases not matched to a gene: 9. The CDR3 totals 13 residues. The chain's CDR3 is CASSAPGLAVRFF. In DNA, the CDR3 is TGCGCCAGCAGCGCCCCGGGACTAGCGGTGCGGTTCTTC.

V is TRBV7-2 and J is TRBJ2-3; 10 bases align to TRBD2. The CDR3 has 20 amino acids. J was trimmed by 2 bases and V by 1 base; bases with no gene match: 15. The V gene's germline CDR1 is SGHTA and CDR2 FQGNSA. Written as DNA, the CDR3 is TGTGCCAGCAGCTTAGTGTTTTTTAGAGTAGCGGGAGGAAACACAGATACGCAGTATTTT. As protein: CASSLVFFRVAGGNTDTQYF.

This clonotype was seen more than once but under ten times. The rearrangement joins TRBV7-3 to TRBJ2-7, with a tentative D call TRBD2 (6 bases). The J call may be faulty, since TRBJ2-1 better matches the DNA end. From germline, CDR1 is SGHTA and CDR2 FQGTGA. The CDR3 consists of 13 residues. The chain's CDR3 is CASSFLGEDEQFF. In DNA form, the CDR3 reads TGTGCCAGCAGCTTCTTAGGGGAGGATGAGCAGTTCTTC.

This clonotype was picked up many times. This rearrangement joins TRBV28 to TRBJ2-7; 9 positions agree with TRBD1. The J segment lost 0 bases and the V segment lost 4 bases, leaving 1 base of the junction unmatched. This CDR3 comprises 14 residues. The germline V gene encodes CDR1 MDHEN and CDR2 SYDVKM. The CDR3: CASSSTGGSYEQYF. CDR3 DNA sequence: TGTGCCAGCAGTTCGACAGGGGGCTCCTACGAGCAGTACTTC.

This clonotype ranks as medium-sized. The V and J genes are TRBV10-2 and TRBJ2-6, with D perhaps TRBD1 (5 bases). Germline CDR1 reads WSHSY; CDR2 reads SAAADI. Between the trimmed V and J ends, which lost 11 bases and 2 bases, there was a span of 13 bases. This CDR3 comprises 14 residues. CDR3: CAFSEGAGANVLTF. CDR3 bases: TGCGCCTTTTCTGAAGGGGCTGGGGCCAACGTCCTGACTTTC.

The J gene is TRBJ2-6, the V gene TRBV7-8, with D possibly matching TRBD2 (5 bases). This CDR3 has 18 residues. Germline-derived CDR1 and CDR2 are SGHVS and FQNEAQ. V lost 2 bases and J 1 base, leaving 15 bases between the germline ends. CDR3: CASSLRGLDFSGANVLTF. CDR3 nucleotide sequence: TGTGCCAGCAGCTTACGAGGGCTGGATTTTTCTGGGGCCAACGTCCTGACTTTC.